This TCR beta chain was profiled in a study of cytomegalovirus exposure and HLA in healthy donors (dated by TCRdb to 2016 to 2017). About the study as a whole: According to a later analysis, one platform produced both the 120 validation repertoires and the approximately 600 repertoires of the first cohort. The study combined high-throughput TCR immunosequencing, statistical association of individual TCRs with disease status, and machine learning to predict cytomegalovirus infection status. The study was designed to test whether signatures of past pathogen exposure could be identified by cataloging public T cell receptors. In addition to the first cohort of hundreds of subjects, a separate validation cohort of 130 or so different subjects was used. What the research found in general, with its limitations: Cytomegalovirus status was reported to be diagnosed by the classifier with high specificity and sensitivity in both the original and validation cohorts. Most TCR sequences were observed very rarely across donors, whereas some public TCRs were present in many individuals. In vitro tests confirmed that a few of the cytomegalovirus-associated TCR beta chains recognize cytomegalovirus antigens. According to the authors, the approach could potentially be generalized to other disease states and immunological phenotypes. Subsequent analysis determined that TCRs grouped into clusters in the first cohort also showed a tendency toward co-occurrence across the 90 to 150 validation repertoires, and 85% to 95% of cluster scores exceeded 0. A later analysis had no HLA typing for the validation cohort, so co-occurrence there was scored across all 110 or so repertoires. A total of fewer than 200 TCR beta chains were listed by the study as associated with cytomegalovirus.

Preparation of the library involved the immunoSEQ multiplex PCR assay. The original pipeline was this. A statistical classification framework was developed to diagnose cytomegalovirus status using the catalog of TCR beta chain sequences. The immuneACCESS repertoire file appears here via TCRdb, limited to in-frame rearrangements. These files lack a portion of the clones; in checked studies, under half of the deficit traces to unresolved V genes, and the cause of the others is not known. V and J calls and clone size are as listed in that table; D and trimming were resolved from the DNA. In this sample the table shows about 150,000 clones, around nine tenths of which occur a single time. Around 22% of the sample lies in the top ten. The donors were included in the validation cohort of around 120 subjects, a group kept apart from the roughly 670-subject first cohort. Notes on this clone: The target of this receptor is not known. One base away there is no much larger clone; base qualities are not given.

At the junction V is shortened by 0 bases and J by 0 bases, with 11 bases in between. Its CDR3 holds 16 amino acids, cysteine through phenylalanine. Only the CDR3 DNA stays, 48 bases, in frame from base 1. The germline V gene provides CDR1 SGDLS and CDR2 YYNGEE. Recombination connected TRBV9 to TRBJ2-3; the D gene lacks a confident call. The receptor was isolated from a man between 18 and 29 years old in good health and CMV-seropositive. Sequencing was done on a sample of PBMCs. This receptor carries the CDR3 CASSVVGALSTDTQYF. The DNA sequence follows: TGTGCCAGCAGCGTAGTAGGAGCGCTTAGCACAGATACGCAGTATTTT.